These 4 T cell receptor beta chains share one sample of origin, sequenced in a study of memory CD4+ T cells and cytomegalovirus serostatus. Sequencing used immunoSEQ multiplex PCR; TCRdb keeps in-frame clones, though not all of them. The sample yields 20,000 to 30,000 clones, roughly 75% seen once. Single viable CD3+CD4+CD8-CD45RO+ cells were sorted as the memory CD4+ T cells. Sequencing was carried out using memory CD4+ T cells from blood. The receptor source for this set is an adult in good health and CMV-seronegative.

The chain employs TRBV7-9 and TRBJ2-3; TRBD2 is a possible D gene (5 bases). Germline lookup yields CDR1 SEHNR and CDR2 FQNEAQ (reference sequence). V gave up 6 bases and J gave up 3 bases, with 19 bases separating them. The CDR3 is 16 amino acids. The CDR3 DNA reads TGTGCCAGCAGATCTGCGGACTCCCAAGCGACAGATACGCAGTATTTT. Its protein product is CASRSADSQATDTQYF.

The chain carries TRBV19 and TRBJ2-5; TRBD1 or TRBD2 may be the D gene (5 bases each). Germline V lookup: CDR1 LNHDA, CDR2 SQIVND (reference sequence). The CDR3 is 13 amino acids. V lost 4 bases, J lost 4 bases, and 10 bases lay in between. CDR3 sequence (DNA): TGTGCCAGTAGTAGTCGGGGACGAGAGACCCAGTACTTC. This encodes CASSSRGRETQYF.

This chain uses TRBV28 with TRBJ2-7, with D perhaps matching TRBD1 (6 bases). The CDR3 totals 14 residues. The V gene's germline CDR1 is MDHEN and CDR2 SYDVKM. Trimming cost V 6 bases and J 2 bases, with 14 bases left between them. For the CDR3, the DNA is TGTGCCAGCAGGACCGGGACACGGGCCTACGAGCAGTACTTC. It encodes CASRTGTRAYEQYF. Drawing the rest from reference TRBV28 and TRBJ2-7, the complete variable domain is DVKVTQSSRYLVKRTGEKVFLECVQDMDHENMFWYRQDPGLGLRLIYFSYDVKMKEKGDIPEGYSVSREKKERFSLILESASTNQTSMYLCASRTGTRAYEQYFGPGTRLTVT.

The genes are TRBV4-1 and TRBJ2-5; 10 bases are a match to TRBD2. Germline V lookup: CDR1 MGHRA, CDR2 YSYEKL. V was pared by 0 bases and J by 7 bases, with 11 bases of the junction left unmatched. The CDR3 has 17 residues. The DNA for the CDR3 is TGCGCCAGCAGCCAAGATCCCAGCGGGGGGGCCGTCGGGACCCAGTACTTC. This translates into CASSQDPSGGAVGTQYF.